The entry that follows covers one T cell receptor beta chain sequence. Its cognate antigen is unknown. This sample was taken from a study of shared clonotypes between healthy human individuals. Assay used: immunoSEQ multiplex PCR; TCRdb lists only in-frame clones, some missing. This table holds about 1.1 million clones, about four fifths found once. Study-wide points: Blood alone was sampled, and tissue repertoires likely differ.

The clonotype originates from a man aged 18-30 years in good health. Some clones in this sample may be carry-over from other donors' samples. Sequences were obtained from memory CD4+ T cells from PBMCs. Subset specified: CD45RA-negative fraction.

The chain's CDR3 is CASSSGGGGRKLFF. CDR3 DNA sequence: TGTGCCAGCAGCTCGGGGGGAGGAGGCCGAAAACTGTTTTTT. This rearrangement joins TRBV5-4 to TRBJ1-4, with a weak D call TRBD1 (5 bases). The ends were cut back, 3 bases at V and 10 bases at J, with 16 bases in the middle. Germline loops: CDR1 SGHNT, CDR2 YYREEE (reference sequence). The CDR3 totals 14 residues.